A single sample gave rise to the 19 T cell receptor beta chains below, sequenced in a study of blood T cell repertoires in COVID-19. This table comes from immunoSEQ multiplex PCR, and its TCRdb copy is limited to in-frame clones, with some not included. The sample lists just under 100,000 clones; 86% were seen once. The sequencing input was peripheral blood. These receptors all stem from a woman aged 55 to 70 in a cohort sampled during active or convalescent COVID-19.

The chain employs TRBV4-1 and TRBJ2-7; 9 positions agree with TRBD1. Trimming cost V 5 bases and J 2 bases; bases outside gene matches: 4. The germline CDR1 and CDR2 sequences are MGHRA and YSYEKL. This CDR3 has 14 amino acids. Here the CDR3 reads CASSADRGTYEQYF. The CDR3, as DNA: TGCGCCAGCAGCGCGGACAGGGGAACCTACGAGCAGTACTTC.

In nucleotides, the CDR3 is TGTGCCAGCAGCGCTGACAGGGACCAAGAGACCCAGTACTTC. As protein: CASSADRDQETQYF. The chain joins TRBV7-2 to TRBJ2-5; TRBD1 aligns across 7 bases. The CDR3 has 14 amino acids. CDR1 is SGHTA and CDR2 is FQGNSA in the germline V gene. J was trimmed by 0 bases and V by 5 bases; bases with no gene match: 3.

The rearrangement uses TRBV27 and TRBJ2-7; 12 positions agree with TRBD2. Per germline, CDR1 MNHEY and CDR2 SMNVEV (reference sequence). Trimming removed 6 bases from V and 3 bases from J; junction bases left unmatched: 15. There are 18 residues in the CDR3. The CDR3 loop is CASRPNGLAGKGSYEQYF. CDR3 nucleotides: TGTGCCAGCAGACCGAATGGACTAGCGGGAAAAGGGAGCTACGAGCAGTACTTC.

The chain uses TRBV27 and TRBJ2-3; tentatively, D is TRBD2 (7 bases). The germline V and J ends were trimmed by 5 bases and 4 bases, with 16 bases remaining between them. CDR1 MNHEY and CDR2 SMNVEV come from the germline V gene (reference sequence). There are 15 residues in the CDR3. CDR3 in amino acids: CASSPGGRVPDTQYF. CDR3 coding DNA: TGTGCCAGCAGTCCGGGGGGCAGGGTTCCAGATACGCAGTATTTT.

V usage is TRBV6-5 and J usage is TRBJ1-2; TRBD1 agrees at 11 bases. CDR1 MNHEY and CDR2 SVGAGI come from the germline V gene. The CDR3 covers 12 residues. The ends lost 6 bases at V and 7 bases at J; junction bases unmatched: 1. CDR3 amino acids: CASSGQGAGYTF. CDR3 nucleotide sequence: TGTGCCAGCAGCGGACAGGGGGCTGGCTACACCTTC.

CDR3 loop: CASSRDRANTEAFF. For the CDR3, the DNA is TGTGCCAGCAGTCGGGACAGAGCAAACACTGAAGCTTTCTTT. This rearrangement joins TRBV2 to TRBJ1-1; 7 positions match TRBD1. The CDR3 has 14 residues. From germline, CDR1 is SNHLY and CDR2 FYNNEI. After removal of 5 bases from V and 2 bases from J, the junction contained 5 bases not matched to a gene.

The chain recombines TRBV5-4 with TRBJ1-6, with TRBD1 matching over 9 bases. Germline V lookup: CDR1 SGHNT, CDR2 YYREEE (reference sequence). The CDR3 length is 16 residues. Unmatched junction bases numbered 11, after V lost 6 bases and J lost 7 bases. In nucleotides, the CDR3 is TGTGCCAGCACCGACCGGACAGGGGTTGGGAATTCACCCCTCCACTTT. This translates into CASTDRTGVGNSPLHF.

This chain links TRBV5-4 with TRBJ2-2; D perhaps matches TRBD2 (6 bases). CDR3 length: 13 residues. Germline V lookup: CDR1 SGHNT, CDR2 YYREEE (reference sequence). Trimming pared 1 base from V and 6 bases from J, leaving 7 bases between. CDR3 loop: CASSLSGAGELFF. In DNA form, the CDR3 reads TGTGCCAGCAGCTTGTCGGGGGCCGGGGAGCTGTTTTTT.

V and J are TRBV18 and TRBJ2-3, with 9 positions matching TRBD2. The CDR3 loop spans 16 amino acids. The V segment lost 1 base and the J segment 2 bases; nucleotides outside the gene matches: 4. Per the germline V gene, CDR1 is KGHSH and CDR2 is LQKENI. CDR3: CASSPQGLAPTDTQYF. The CDR3 nucleotides are TGTGCCAGCTCACCACAGGGACTAGCTCCCACAGATACGCAGTATTTT.

About this clone itself: The germline gene is not matched at one end of the junction; a read error may be the cause. The V gene is TRBV7-7, the J gene TRBJ2-1, with 8 bases identical to TRBD2. The CDR3 is 18 residues long. From germline, CDR1 is SSHAT and CDR2 FNYEAQ (reference sequence). The CDR3 reads CASSAFHGGAGSYNEQFF. CDR3 DNA sequence: TGTGCTAGCAGCGCGTTCCACGGGGGGGCCGGGTCCTACAATGAGCAGTTCTTC. Full variable domain (outside the CDR3, taken from reference TRBV7-7 and TRBJ2-1): GAGVSQSPRYKVTKRGQDVTLRCDPISSHATLYWYQQALGQGPEFLTYFNYEAQPDKSGLPSDRFSAERPEGSISTLTIQRTEQRDSAMYRCASSAFHGGAGSYNEQFFGPGTRLTVL.

This rearrangement joins TRBV10-2 to TRBJ1-1, with 7 positions matching TRBD1. Germline V lookup: CDR1 WSHSY, CDR2 SAAADI. CDR3 length: 16 residues. Trimming at V came to 0 bases and at J to 3 bases, leaving 7 bases not matched to a gene. The CDR3 loop reads CASSESTGVGYTEAFF. CDR3 coding DNA: TGCGCCAGCAGTGAGTCAACAGGGGTAGGGTACACTGAAGCTTTCTTT.

This chain uses TRBV9 with TRBJ2-1; 7 bases fit TRBD1. This CDR3 is 15 amino acids long. Trimming removed 0 bases from V and 4 bases from J; junction bases left unmatched: 4. Germline CDR1 SGDLS, CDR2 YYNGEE. The CDR3 coding sequence is TGTGCCAGCAGCGTAGGGACAGGATCTTACAATGAGCAGTTCTTC. The encoded protein is CASSVGTGSYNEQFF.

The V and J genes are TRBV19 and TRBJ1-1, with D unresolved. The V gene lost 4 bases and the J gene lost 0 bases, with 9 bases spanning the gap. Germline CDR1 reads LNHDA; CDR2 reads SQIVND (reference sequence). This CDR3 region has 14 residues. CDR3 amino acids: CASSRVAVNTEAFF. For the CDR3, the DNA is TGTGCCAGTAGTAGGGTGGCGGTGAACACTGAAGCTTTCTTT.

The chain couples TRBV10-3 to TRBJ1-2; 11 bases are shared with TRBD1. The CDR3 covers 15 residues. Germline V CDR1 and CDR2: ENHRY, SYGVKD. The junction had 4 bases not matched to a gene; V was cut back by 0 bases and J by 7 bases. The CDR3 protein is CAISESGQGAGGYTF. CDR3 bases: TGTGCCATCAGTGAGTCTGGACAGGGGGCAGGTGGCTACACCTTC.

This clone was counted once. The chain carries TRBV11-3 and TRBJ2-1; tentatively, D is TRBD1 (6 bases). Germline assignment: CDR1 SGHNT and CDR2 YENEEA. The CDR3 is 15 amino acids. The V gene lost 5 bases and the J gene lost 5 bases, with 16 bases spanning the gap. This CDR3 reads CASSPTVNRDNEQFF. The CDR3 nucleotides read TGTGCCAGCAGCCCCACCGTCAACAGGGACAATGAGCAGTTCTTC.

V usage is TRBV5-1 and J usage is TRBJ2-2, with 10 bases lining up with TRBD1. Germline lookup yields CDR1 SGHRS and CDR2 YFSETQ. The CDR3 runs 18 residues. With V trimmed by 1 base and J by 4 bases, 10 bases remained unmatched. The CDR3 DNA sequence: TGCGCCAGCAGCTTGTACGAGACAGGGGGCTTGATCACCGGGGAGCTGTTTTTT. It yields the protein CASSLYETGGLITGELFF.

In its sample, this clone was seen once. This rearrangement joins TRBV28 to TRBJ2-1; D is perhaps TRBD2 (6 bases). The CDR3 totals 15 residues. CDR1 is MDHEN, CDR2 SYDVKM, per germline. The ends were cut back, 6 bases at V and 6 bases at J, with 18 bases in the middle. In nucleotides, the CDR3 is TGTGCCAGCAGCAGAAGTAGCGGCCTGCGCAATGAGCAGTTCTTC. It encodes CASSRSSGLRNEQFF.

The chain uses TRBV28 and TRBJ1-5, with a weak D call TRBD1 (6 bases). The V end lost 0 bases, the J end lost 1 base, and 19 bases lay between the germline ends. The CDR3 sequence is 19 residues long. Germline loops: CDR1 MDHEN, CDR2 SYDVKM. CDR3 sequence (DNA): TGTGCCAGCAGTTTATGGAACAGCAGGGGCTTCGAAAGCAATCAGCCCCAGCATTTT. This codes for CASSLWNSRGFESNQPQHF.

The gene calls are TRBV10-3 and TRBJ2-1; 14 nucleotides agree with TRBD2. Germline V gene sequence: CDR1 ENHRY, CDR2 SYGVKD. This CDR3 comprises 16 residues. V gave up 4 bases and J gave up 8 bases; unmatched junction bases: 7. Written as DNA, the CDR3 is TGTGCCATCAGTGCCCGGACTAGCGGGGGGAGGGATGAGCAGTTCTTC. This encodes CAISARTSGGRDEQFF.